Given below is one TCR beta chain in context. No antigen is known for it. The entry originates in a study of cytomegalovirus exposure and HLA in healthy donors. Primers for the PCR totalled 60 Vbeta and 13 Jbeta. Produced via immunoSEQ multiplex PCR; TCRdb's table is partial and in-frame only. The profile shows roughly 150,000 clones, roughly 70% of them singletons. In germline, CDR1 is SGHTA, CDR2 FQGTGA. Trimming took 2 bases from V and 9 from J, leaving 11 bases between them. The CDR3 covers 13 residues. Points from the study as a whole: By a later analysis, the bulk of CMV-associated TCR beta chains appeared HLA-restricted. Earlier analysis yielded a pattern in which most TCR beta V segments were productive about 87% or about 30% of the time.

The V and J genes are TRBV7-3 and TRBJ2-1; D perhaps matches TRBD2 (5 bases). The sequence derives from a male donor in good health and CMV-seronegative. Material for sequencing was PBMCs. The CDR3 region is CASSLLYEGEQFF. DNA of the CDR3: TGTGCCAGCAGCTTATTATATGAGGGTGAGCAGTTCTTC.